This T cell receptor beta chain is drawn from a study of OX40 agonist ivuxolimab in advanced cancers. In this sample, this clone turned up once. V shed 0 bases and J shed 0 bases, with 8 bases lying between them. Germline-derived CDR1 and CDR2 are LGHNA and YNFKEQ. The CDR3 length is 15 residues. Profiling relied on immunoSEQ multiplex PCR, and the TCRdb table lists in-frame clones only, not all of them. The data hold roughly 43,000 clones, with about 90% observed a single time. V is TRBV4-2 and J is TRBJ2-5, with D unresolved. This sequence was found in an adult with an advanced solid tumor such as melanoma, head and neck, liver or kidney cancer. Material: CD4+ or CD8+ T cells sorted from blood, obtained in a trial of the OX40 agonist ivuxolimab. CDR3 in amino acids: CASSQDPSHQETQYF. The CDR3 region has the DNA TGTGCCAGCAGCCAAGACCCGTCACACCAAGAGACCCAGTACTTC.